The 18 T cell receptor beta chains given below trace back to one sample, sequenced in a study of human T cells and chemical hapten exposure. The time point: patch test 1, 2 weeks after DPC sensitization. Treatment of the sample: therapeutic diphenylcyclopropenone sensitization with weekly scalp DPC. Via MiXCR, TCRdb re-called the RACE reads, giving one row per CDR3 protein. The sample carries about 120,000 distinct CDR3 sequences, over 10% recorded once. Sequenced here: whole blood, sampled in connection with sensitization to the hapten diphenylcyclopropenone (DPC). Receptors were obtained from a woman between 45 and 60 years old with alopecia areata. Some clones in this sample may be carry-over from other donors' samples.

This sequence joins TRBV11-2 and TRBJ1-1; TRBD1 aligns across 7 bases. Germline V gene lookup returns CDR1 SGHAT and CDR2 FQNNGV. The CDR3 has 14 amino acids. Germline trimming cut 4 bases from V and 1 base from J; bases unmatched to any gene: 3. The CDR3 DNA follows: TGTGCCAGCAGCTCACAGGGGACGAACACTGAAGCTTTCTTT. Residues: CASSSQGTNTEAFF.

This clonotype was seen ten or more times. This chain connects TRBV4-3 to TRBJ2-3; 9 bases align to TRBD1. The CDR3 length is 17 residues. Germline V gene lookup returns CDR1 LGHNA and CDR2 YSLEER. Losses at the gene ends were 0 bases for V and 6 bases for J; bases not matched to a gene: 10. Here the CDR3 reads CASSQDWTGAFSDTQYF. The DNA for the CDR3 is TGCGCCAGCAGCCAAGATTGGACAGGGGCCTTCTCGGATACGCAGTATTTT.

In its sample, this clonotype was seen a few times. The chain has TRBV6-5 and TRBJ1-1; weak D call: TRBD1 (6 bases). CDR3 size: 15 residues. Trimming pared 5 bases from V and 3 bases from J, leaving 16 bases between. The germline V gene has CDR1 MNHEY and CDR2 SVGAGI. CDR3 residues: CASSRGQNRDTEAFF. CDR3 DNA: TGTGCCAGCAGTCGCGGACAGAATAGAGACACTGAAGCTTTCTTT.

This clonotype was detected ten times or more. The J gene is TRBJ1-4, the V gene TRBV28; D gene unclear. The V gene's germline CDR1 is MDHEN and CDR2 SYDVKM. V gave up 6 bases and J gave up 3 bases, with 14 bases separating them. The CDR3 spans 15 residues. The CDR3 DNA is TGTGCCAGCAGCTCCAGTGGGGTGGCTAATGAAAAACTGTTTTTT. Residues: CASSSSGVANEKLFF. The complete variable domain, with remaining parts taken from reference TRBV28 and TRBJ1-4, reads DVKVTQSSRYLVKRTGEKVFLECVQDMDHENMFWYRQDPGLGLRLIYFSYDVKMKEKGDIPEGYSVSREKKERFSLILESASTNQTSMYLCASSSSGVANEKLFFGSGTQLSVL.

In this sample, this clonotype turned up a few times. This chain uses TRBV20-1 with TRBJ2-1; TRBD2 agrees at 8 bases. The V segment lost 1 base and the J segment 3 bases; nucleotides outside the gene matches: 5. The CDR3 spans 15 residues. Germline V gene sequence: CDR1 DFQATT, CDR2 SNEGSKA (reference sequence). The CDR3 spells CSARAGAGDYNEQFF. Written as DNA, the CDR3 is TGCAGTGCTAGAGCGGGAGCGGGAGACTACAATGAGCAGTTCTTC.

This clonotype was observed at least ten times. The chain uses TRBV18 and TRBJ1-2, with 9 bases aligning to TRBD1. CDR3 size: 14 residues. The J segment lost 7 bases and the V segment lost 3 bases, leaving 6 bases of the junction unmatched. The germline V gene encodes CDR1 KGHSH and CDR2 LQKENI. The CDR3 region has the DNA TGTGCCAGCTCACCCGACAGGGGGAGCGGTGGCTACACCTTC. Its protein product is CASSPDRGSGGYTF.

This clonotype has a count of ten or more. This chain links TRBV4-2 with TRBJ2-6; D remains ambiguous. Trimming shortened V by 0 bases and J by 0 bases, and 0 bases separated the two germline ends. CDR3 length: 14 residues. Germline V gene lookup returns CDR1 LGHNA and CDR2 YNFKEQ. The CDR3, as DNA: TGTGCCAGCAGCCAAGACTCTGGGGCCAACGTCCTGACTTTC. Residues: CASSQDSGANVLTF.

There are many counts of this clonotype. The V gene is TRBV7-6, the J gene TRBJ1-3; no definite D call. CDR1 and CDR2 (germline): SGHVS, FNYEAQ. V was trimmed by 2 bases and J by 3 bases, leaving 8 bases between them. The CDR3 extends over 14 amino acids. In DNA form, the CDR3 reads TGTGCCAGCAGCTTAAATCCCGTTGGAAACACCATATATTTT. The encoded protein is CASSLNPVGNTIYF.

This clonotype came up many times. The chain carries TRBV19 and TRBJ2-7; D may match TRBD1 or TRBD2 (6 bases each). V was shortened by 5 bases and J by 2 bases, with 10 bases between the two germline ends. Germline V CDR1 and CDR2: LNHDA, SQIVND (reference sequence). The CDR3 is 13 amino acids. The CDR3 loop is CASSQGRPYEQYF. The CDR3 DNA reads TGTGCCAGTAGTCAGGGGAGGCCCTACGAGCAGTACTTC.

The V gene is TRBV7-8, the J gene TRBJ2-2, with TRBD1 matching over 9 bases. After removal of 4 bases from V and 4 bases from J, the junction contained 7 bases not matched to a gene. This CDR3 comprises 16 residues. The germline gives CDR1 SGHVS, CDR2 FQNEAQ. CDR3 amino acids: CASSSGQGSITGELFF. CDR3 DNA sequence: TGTGCCAGCAGCTCTGGACAGGGGTCCATCACCGGGGAGCTGTTTTTT.

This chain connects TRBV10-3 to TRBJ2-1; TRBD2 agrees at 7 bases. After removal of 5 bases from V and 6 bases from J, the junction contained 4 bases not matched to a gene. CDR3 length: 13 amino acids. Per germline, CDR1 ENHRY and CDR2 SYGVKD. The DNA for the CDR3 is TGTGCCATCAGTCTAGCGGAGGTCAATGAGCAGTTCTTC. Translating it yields CAISLAEVNEQFF.

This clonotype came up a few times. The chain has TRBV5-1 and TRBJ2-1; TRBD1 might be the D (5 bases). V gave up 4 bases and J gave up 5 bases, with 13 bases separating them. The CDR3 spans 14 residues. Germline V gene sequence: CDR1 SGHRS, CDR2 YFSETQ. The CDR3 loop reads CASSPPRQNNEQFF. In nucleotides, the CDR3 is TGCGCCAGCAGCCCACCTCGACAGAACAATGAGCAGTTCTTC.

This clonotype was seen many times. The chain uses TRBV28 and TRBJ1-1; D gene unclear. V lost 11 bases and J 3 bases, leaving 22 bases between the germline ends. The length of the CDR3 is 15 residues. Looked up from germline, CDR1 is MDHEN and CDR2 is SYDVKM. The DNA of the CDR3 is TGTGCCGCAAAGGCAGAGAATCACGTTTACACTGAAGCTTTCTTT. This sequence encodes CAAKAENHVYTEAFF.

CDR3 coding DNA: TGTGCCAGCAGCTTGGCCGAGACCCTCTATTTT. This gives the protein CASSLAETLYF. V is TRBV7-9 and J is TRBJ2-3; no clear D gene. The CDR3 consists of 11 residues. Trimming took off 3 bases at V and 15 bases at J, with 13 bases between the two ends. Germline loops: CDR1 SEHNR, CDR2 FQNEAQ (reference sequence).

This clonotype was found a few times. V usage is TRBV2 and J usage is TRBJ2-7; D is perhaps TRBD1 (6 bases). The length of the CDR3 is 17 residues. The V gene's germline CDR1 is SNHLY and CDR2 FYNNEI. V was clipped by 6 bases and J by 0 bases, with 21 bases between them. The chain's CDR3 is CASRIGYRVFSSYEQYF. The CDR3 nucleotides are TGTGCCAGCAGGATCGGATACAGGGTATTCTCCTCCTACGAGCAGTACTTC.

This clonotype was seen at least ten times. CDR3 bases: TGTGCCAGCAGCTTAGACTGGGCTAGCGCCCTACTAACCGGGGAGCTGTTTTTT. Its translation: CASSLDWASALLTGELFF. V and J are TRBV7-6 and TRBJ2-2; possible D gene TRBD2, 6 bases. This CDR3 is 18 amino acids long. V lost 1 base and J 5 bases, leaving 20 bases between the germline ends. Germline CDR1 reads SGHVS; CDR2 reads FNYEAQ.

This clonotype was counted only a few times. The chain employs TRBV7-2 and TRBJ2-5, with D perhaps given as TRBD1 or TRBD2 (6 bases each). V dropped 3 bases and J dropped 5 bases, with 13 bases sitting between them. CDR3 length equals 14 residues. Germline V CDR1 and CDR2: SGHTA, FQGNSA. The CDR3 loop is CASSFKGGPETQYF. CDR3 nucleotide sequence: TGTGCCAGCAGCTTCAAGGGGGGCCCTGAGACCCAGTACTTC.

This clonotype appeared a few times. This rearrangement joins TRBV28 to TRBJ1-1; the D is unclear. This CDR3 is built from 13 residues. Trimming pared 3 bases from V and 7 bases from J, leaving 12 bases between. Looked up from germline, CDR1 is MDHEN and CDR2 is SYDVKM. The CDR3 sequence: CASSFSGRDEAFF. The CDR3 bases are TGTGCCAGCAGTTTTAGCGGGCGGGATGAAGCTTTCTTT.